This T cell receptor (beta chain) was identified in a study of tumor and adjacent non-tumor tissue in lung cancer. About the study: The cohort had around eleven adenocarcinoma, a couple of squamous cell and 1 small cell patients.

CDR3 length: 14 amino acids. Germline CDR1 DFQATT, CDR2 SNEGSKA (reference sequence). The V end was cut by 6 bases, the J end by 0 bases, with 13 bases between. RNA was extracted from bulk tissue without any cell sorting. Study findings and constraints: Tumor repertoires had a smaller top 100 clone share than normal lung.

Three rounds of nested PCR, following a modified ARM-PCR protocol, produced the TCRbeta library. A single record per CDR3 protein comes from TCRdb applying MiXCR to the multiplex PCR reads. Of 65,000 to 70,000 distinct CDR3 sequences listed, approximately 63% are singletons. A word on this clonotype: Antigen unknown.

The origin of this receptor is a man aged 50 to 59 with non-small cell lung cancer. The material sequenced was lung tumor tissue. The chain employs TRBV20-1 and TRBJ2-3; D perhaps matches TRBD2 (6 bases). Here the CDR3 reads CSASLAASTDTQYF. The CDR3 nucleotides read TGCAGTGCGTCGTTAGCGGCTAGCACAGATACGCAGTATTTT.